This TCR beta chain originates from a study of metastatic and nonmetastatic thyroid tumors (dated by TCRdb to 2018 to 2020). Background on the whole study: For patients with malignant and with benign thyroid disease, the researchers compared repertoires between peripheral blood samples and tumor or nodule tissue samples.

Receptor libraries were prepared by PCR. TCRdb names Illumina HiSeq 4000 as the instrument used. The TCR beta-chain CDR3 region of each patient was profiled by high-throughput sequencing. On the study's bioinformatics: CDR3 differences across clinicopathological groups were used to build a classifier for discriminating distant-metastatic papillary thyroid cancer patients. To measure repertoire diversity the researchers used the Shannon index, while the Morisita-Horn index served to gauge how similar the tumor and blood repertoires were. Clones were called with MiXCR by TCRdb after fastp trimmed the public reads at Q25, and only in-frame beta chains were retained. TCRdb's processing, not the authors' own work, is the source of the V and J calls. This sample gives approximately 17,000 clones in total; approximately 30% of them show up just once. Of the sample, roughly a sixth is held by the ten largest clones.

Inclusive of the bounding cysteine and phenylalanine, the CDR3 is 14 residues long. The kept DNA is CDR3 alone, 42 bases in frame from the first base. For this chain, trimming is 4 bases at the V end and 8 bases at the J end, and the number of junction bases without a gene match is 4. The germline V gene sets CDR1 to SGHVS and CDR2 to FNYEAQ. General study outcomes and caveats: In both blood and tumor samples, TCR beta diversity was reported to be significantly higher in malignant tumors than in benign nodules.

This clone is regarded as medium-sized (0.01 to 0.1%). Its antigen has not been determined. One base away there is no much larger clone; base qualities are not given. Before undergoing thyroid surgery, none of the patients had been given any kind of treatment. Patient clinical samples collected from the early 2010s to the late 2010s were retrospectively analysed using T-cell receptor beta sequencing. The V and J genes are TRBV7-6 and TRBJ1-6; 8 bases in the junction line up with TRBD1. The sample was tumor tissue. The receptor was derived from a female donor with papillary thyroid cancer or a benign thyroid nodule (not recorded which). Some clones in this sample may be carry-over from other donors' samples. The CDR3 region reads CASSSGQGYSPLHF. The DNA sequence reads TGTGCCAGCAGCTCCGGACAGGGCTATTCACCCCTCCACTTT. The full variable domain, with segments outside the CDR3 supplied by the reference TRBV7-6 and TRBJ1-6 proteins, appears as GAGVSQSPRYKVTKRGQDVALRCDPISGHVSLYWYRQALGQGPEFLTYFNYEAQQDKSGLPNDRFSAERPEGSISTLTIQRTEQRDSAMYRCASSSGQGYSPLHFGNGTRLTVT.